This T cell receptor beta chain was recovered during a study of human versus mouse CDR3 diversity and MHC coevolution. Across the whole study: Each sample yielded about 0.6 x 10^7 to 1.8 x 10^7 valid reads. General observations from the study: Most of the three human donors had the lowest clonal inequality.

Sorting isolated naive CD4 T cells lacking CD45RO and expressing CD62L. The protocol was immunoSEQ multiplex PCR, while the TCRdb copy is restricted to in-frame clones and leaves out a portion. The data hold tens of thousands of clones, with over 85% observed a single time. The CDR3 spans 14 residues. Trimming took off 4 bases at V and 0 bases at J, with 10 bases between the two ends. Per the germline V gene, CDR1 is SGHTS and CDR2 is YDEGEE. This clone has only one observation. Its antigen is still unknown. The sequence was collected from a person aged 30-69 years in good health. The source material was naive CD4+ T cells from blood. The sample's subset: CD45RO-negative CD62L-positive naive CD4 T cells. The rearrangement uses TRBV5-8 and TRBJ2-5, with D maybe TRBD2 (5 bases). DNA of the CDR3: TGTGCCAGCAGCCCCGGACTCAACCAAGAGACCCAGTACTTC. It is translated as CASSPGLNQETQYF.